The 29 T cell receptor beta chains in this list originate from one sample, sequenced in a study of identical twins. TCRdb processed the 5' RACE reads anew with MiXCR; each CDR3 protein has one entry. Of hundreds of thousands of distinct CDR3 sequences listed, 21% are singletons. These records were also assigned to another study, of T cells expressing NK-cell markers.

The sequencing sample was made of PBMCs. The receptors originated from a young woman in good health.

This clonotype showed up just a few times. An end of the junction does not agree with germline; a read error may underlie this. V usage is TRBV6-5 and J usage is TRBJ1-2; D not certain. This CDR3 contains 11 residues. In germline, CDR1 is MNHEY, CDR2 SVGAGI. This CDR3 is CASSYGTSLAF. For the CDR3, the DNA is TGTGCCAGCAGCTATGGAACCTCGCTGGCCTTC.

This clonotype was counted only a few times. The chain joins TRBV5-1 to TRBJ2-5, with 7 bases lining up with TRBD2. The germline CDR1 and CDR2 sequences are SGHRS and YFSETQ. Trimming took 2 bases from V and 1 from J; bases not matched to a gene: 5. CDR3 length equals 15 residues. CDR3 sequence: CASSFVRGVQETQYF. CDR3 bases: TGCGCCAGCAGCTTCGTTCGGGGGGTCCAAGAGACCCAGTACTTC. The complete variable domain, with remaining parts taken from reference TRBV5-1 and TRBJ2-5, reads KAGVTQTPRYLIKTRGQQVTLSCSPISGHRSVSWYQQTPGQGLQFLFEYFSETQRNKGNFPGRFSGRQFSNSRSEMNVSTLELGDSALYLCASSFVRGVQETQYFGPGTRLLVL.

J is TRBJ1-1 and V is TRBV20-1; D is perhaps TRBD1 (5 bases). CDR3 size: 14 residues. Trimming removed 2 bases from V and 1 base from J, with 11 bases in between. Germline CDR1 reads DFQATT; CDR2 reads SNEGSKA (reference sequence). The CDR3 region has the DNA TGCAGTGCTAGAAAAGGGGCCAGGAACACTGAAGCTTTCTTT. Protein: CSARKGARNTEAFF.

This chain uses TRBV5-6 with TRBJ1-4, with a possible D match to TRBD1 (5 bases). Germline V gene sequence: CDR1 SGHDT, CDR2 YYEEEE. V dropped 4 bases and J dropped 5 bases, with 12 bases sitting between them. The CDR3 is 14 amino acids. In DNA, the CDR3 is TGTGCCAGCAGCCCTCGGGACGGGAATGAAAAACTGTTTTTT. It is translated as CASSPRDGNEKLFF.

In its sample, this clonotype was seen a few times. The chain carries TRBV9 and TRBJ2-7; 7 nucleotides line up with TRBD1. The V and J ends lost 0 bases and 5 bases, in that order; junction bases with no gene match: 11. Germline CDR1 reads SGDLS; CDR2 reads YYNGEE. This CDR3 region has 16 residues. CDR3 sequence (DNA): TGTGCCAGCAGCGTAGCTCGTACAGGGGCTCCACACGAGCAGTACTTC. The encoded protein is CASSVARTGAPHEQYF.

This clonotype was found a few times. This chain links TRBV7-3 with TRBJ1-2; D unresolved. Germline lookup yields CDR1 SGHTA and CDR2 FQGTGA. The CDR3 consists of 16 residues. Trimming took 0 bases from V and 4 from J, leaving 15 bases between them. CDR3 residues: CASSLTGHAGSYGYTF. As DNA, the CDR3 is TGTGCCAGCAGCTTAACGGGCCACGCGGGGTCCTATGGCTACACCTTC.

The chain carries TRBV28 and TRBJ2-1, with 9 bases fitting TRBD1. The CDR3 totals 15 residues. Losses at the gene ends were 3 bases for V and 5 bases for J; bases not matched to a gene: 5. Germline CDR1 MDHEN, CDR2 SYDVKM. The CDR3 DNA reads as TGTGCCAGCAGTTTGTCGGGACAGGGTAACAATGAGCAGTTCTTC. Translating gives CASSLSGQGNNEQFF.

The sample holds many counts of this clonotype. V is TRBV20-1 and J is TRBJ1-4; unclear D gene. The CDR3 is 14 residues long. Germline loops: CDR1 DFQATT, CDR2 SNEGSKA (reference sequence). V dropped 0 bases and J dropped 4 bases, with 9 bases sitting between them. This CDR3 is CSARDRVGNEKLFF. DNA for the CDR3: TGCAGTGCTAGAGATAGAGTTGGTAATGAAAAACTGTTTTTT.

A single count supports this clonotype. A read error may be the cause here, since a much bigger clone is one base away. The chain carries TRBV7-9 and TRBJ2-2; 11 bases align to TRBD2. The CDR3 contains 16 residues. CDR1 is SEHNR, CDR2 FQNEAQ, per germline (reference sequence). The junction had 1 base not matched to a gene; V was cut back by 4 bases and J by 0 bases. Here the CDR3 reads CASSSTSGTNTGELFF. CDR3 sequence (DNA): TGTGCCAGCAGCTCGACTAGCGGGACGAACACCGGGGAGCTGTTTTTT.

The chain joins TRBV7-6 to TRBJ1-2; D remains ambiguous. Trimming pared 5 bases from V and 6 bases from J, leaving 13 bases between. Germline assignment: CDR1 SGHVS and CDR2 FNYEAQ. CDR3 length: 13 residues. The CDR3 coding sequence is TGTGCCAGCAGCCGAGCGGGGAGTAATGGCTACACCTTC. This sequence encodes CASSRAGSNGYTF.

The chain is built from TRBV6-1 and TRBJ2-3, with TRBD2 matching over 8 bases. Germline assignment: CDR1 MNHNS and CDR2 SASEGT. The CDR3 sequence is 15 residues long. The ends lost 6 bases at V and 7 bases at J; junction bases unmatched: 12. The CDR3 here is CASSPEIAGTYTQYF. DNA for the CDR3: TGTGCCAGCAGCCCCGAGATAGCGGGGACCTATACGCAGTATTTT.

The chain recombines TRBV3-1 with TRBJ2-7, with TRBD1 matching over 9 bases. Trimming removed 3 bases from V and 6 bases from J; junction bases left unmatched: 9. The CDR3 spans 15 residues. CDR1 LGHDT and CDR2 YNNKEL come from the germline V gene (reference sequence). Here the CDR3 reads CASSQEHRGRAEQYF. The CDR3 region has the DNA TGTGCCAGCAGCCAGGAGCACAGGGGGCGGGCCGAGCAGTACTTC.

In DNA, the CDR3 is TGTGCCAGCACCCGGACAGGGGGCTTCGGGGAGCTGTTTTTT. It specifies CASTRTGGFGELFF. The chain is built from TRBV6-2 or TRBV6-3 and TRBJ2-2; the match to TRBD1 covers 11 bases. Germline-derived CDR1 and CDR2 are MNHEY and SVGEGT. The CDR3 runs 14 residues. After removal of 7 bases from V and 7 bases from J, the junction contained 5 bases not matched to a gene.

The V call is TRBV12-3 or TRBV12-4, the J call TRBJ2-7; the D is unclear. The CDR3 is made up of 16 amino acids. Between the trimmed V and J ends, which lost 0 bases and 2 bases, there was a span of 14 bases. In nucleotides, the CDR3 is TGTGCCAGCAGTTTAGCGGTCTGGGGTTCGCCCTACGAGCAGTACTTC. Its protein product is CASSLAVWGSPYEQYF.

The chain links TRBV11-1 to TRBJ2-2; 10 bases align to TRBD1. This CDR3 region has 16 residues. V was pared by 8 bases and J by 8 bases, with 14 bases of the junction left unmatched. Germline loops: CDR1 SGHAT, CDR2 FQDESV (reference sequence). In DNA, the CDR3 is TGTGCCAGCTCCGTTCTCCGGGACAGGGGTACTGGGGAGCTGTTTTTT. This codes for CASSVLRDRGTGELFF.

This clonotype came up many times. The V gene is TRBV7-2, the J gene TRBJ2-1; 8 bases are a match to TRBD1. The CDR3 totals 14 residues. Unmatched junction bases numbered 6, after V lost 5 bases and J lost 6 bases. The V gene's germline CDR1 is SGHTA and CDR2 FQGNSA. The CDR3 loop reads CASSRGDRINEQFF. In DNA, the CDR3 is TGTGCCAGCAGCAGGGGGGACAGGATCAATGAGCAGTTCTTC.

This clonotype was counted only a few times. J is TRBJ2-7 and V is TRBV19; D call uncertain. Trimming removed 4 bases from V and 0 bases from J, with 7 bases in between. The CDR3 has 13 residues. Germline loops: CDR1 LNHDA, CDR2 SQIVND (reference sequence). CDR3 sequence (DNA): TGTGCCAGTAGTAAGGTCCCCTCCTACGAGCAGTACTTC. Encoded protein: CASSKVPSYEQYF.

This chain connects TRBV27 to TRBJ1-4; 7 bases line up with TRBD1. Unmatched junction bases numbered 10, after V lost 3 bases and J lost 3 bases. The CDR3 contains 17 residues. Germline V gives CDR1 MNHEY, CDR2 SMNVEV (reference sequence). The CDR3 nucleotides read TGTGCCAGCAGTTTCACCGGGACAGTCCTCTCTAATGAAAAACTGTTTTTT. Amino acid sequence: CASSFTGTVLSNEKLFF.

This clonotype was seen more than once but under ten times. In DNA form, the CDR3 reads TGTGCCAGCAGCCGGGGCGAGCTGCAATTTGTCACGCAGTATTTT. Amino acids: CASSRGELQFVTQYF. V is TRBV7-9 and J is TRBJ2-3, with D possibly being TRBD1 or TRBD2 (5 bases each). The CDR3 is 15 residues long. Germline CDR1 reads SEHNR; CDR2 reads FQNEAQ (reference sequence). V lost 5 bases to trimming and J lost 9 bases, with 21 bases between them.

This clonotype was detected a few times. This sequence joins TRBV20-1 and TRBJ2-1; 9 bases agree with TRBD1. Germline CDR1 reads DFQATT; CDR2 reads SNEGSKA (reference sequence). Unmatched junction bases numbered 13, after V lost 6 bases and J lost 10 bases. There are 14 residues in the CDR3. The chain's CDR3 is CSASDRGYRGEQFF. In DNA form, the CDR3 reads TGCAGTGCCTCAGACAGGGGGTATCGAGGAGAGCAGTTCTTC.

This clonotype was detected many times. J is TRBJ2-4 and V is TRBV20-1; D perhaps matches TRBD1 (6 bases). Germline V gene data show CDR1 as DFQATT and CDR2 as SNEGSKA (reference sequence). V was clipped by 7 bases and J by 3 bases, with 13 bases between them. CDR3 size: 13 residues. CDR3 sequence: CSVEGVGKNIQYF. In DNA form, the CDR3 reads TGCAGTGTCGAGGGGGTTGGCAAAAACATTCAGTACTTC.

The DNA for the CDR3 is TGTGCCATCCCAGGGGAACGAGATGGCTACACCTTC. Its translation is CAIPGERDGYTF. The rearrangement uses TRBV10-3 and TRBJ1-2; perhaps TRBD1 as D (6 bases). Germline V lookup: CDR1 ENHRY, CDR2 SYGVKD. The CDR3 has 12 amino acids. V was shortened by 8 bases and J by 6 bases, with 13 bases between the two germline ends.

As regards this clonotype: This CDR3 is missing its conserved last phenylalanine or tryptophan, likely due to a read error. The DNA is omitted, as the CDR3 cannot be located on it reliably, and the CDR3 follows TCRdb's listing. The genes are TRBV21-1 and TRBJ1-1. TRBV21-1 is a pseudogene segment. The CDR3 spans 8 amino acids, including both terminal residues. Here the CDR3 reads CASSKVVL.

J is TRBJ2-1 and V is TRBV7-9; D is undetermined. Per germline, CDR1 SEHNR and CDR2 FQNEAQ (reference sequence). This CDR3 has 14 amino acids. Trimming took off 5 bases at V and 8 bases at J, with 16 bases between the two ends. The CDR3 reads CASSPRRGVDEQFF. The CDR3 DNA follows: TGTGCCAGCAGCCCCCGACGTGGGGTCGATGAGCAGTTCTTC.

The V gene is TRBV9, the J gene TRBJ2-3; 7 bases fit TRBD2. The CDR3 runs 16 residues. J gave up 3 bases and V 0 bases, and 7 bases lay outside the gene matches. Germline V CDR1 and CDR2: SGDLS, YYNGEE. CDR3 DNA: TGTGCCAGCAGCGTAGGGGAGCGGGGTCCTACAGATACGCAGTATTTT. Protein: CASSVGERGPTDTQYF.

The chain has TRBV29-1 and TRBJ2-3; perhaps D is TRBD1 or TRBD2 (5 bases each). Germline assignment: CDR1 SQVTM and CDR2 ANQGSEA. V lost 1 base and J lost 6, with 14 bases in between. The CDR3 sequence is 14 residues long. The CDR3 DNA reads as TGCAGCGTTGAAGGGGACCCGGAAATGGATACGCAGTATTTT. The encoded protein is CSVEGDPEMDTQYF.

This clonotype was recorded at least ten times. This chain's CDR3 is CSVVDPGADTQYF. The CDR3 bases are TGCAGCGTTGTTGACCCTGGCGCAGATACGCAGTATTTT. The J gene is TRBJ2-3, the V gene TRBV29-1; D gene unclear. Looked up from germline, CDR1 is SQVTM and CDR2 is ANQGSEA. The CDR3 totals 13 residues. The V gene lost 4 bases and the J gene lost 4 bases, with 12 bases spanning the gap.

The chain uses TRBV11-1 and TRBJ2-1, with TRBD2 matching 11 bases. V gave up 5 bases and J gave up 5 bases; unmatched junction bases: 8. The V gene's germline CDR1 is SGHAT and CDR2 FQDESV (reference sequence). The CDR3 is made up of 16 amino acids. CDR3 amino acids: CASSRTLAGGDNEQFF. The CDR3 nucleotides are TGTGCCAGCAGCCGTACTTTAGCGGGGGGGGACAATGAGCAGTTCTTC.

V gene TRBV6-5 combines with J gene TRBJ2-3, with 15 bases that match TRBD2. V shed 2 bases, J shed 3 bases, and the junction held 3 bases outside the gene matches. Germline CDR1 and CDR2: MNHEY and SVGAGI. This CDR3 has 17 residues. CDR3 protein: CASSYGLAGGWTDTQYF. The CDR3 DNA reads TGTGCCAGCAGTTACGGACTAGCGGGGGGGTGGACAGATACGCAGTATTTT.